This T cell receptor (beta chain) came from a study of blood T cell repertoires in COVID-19. Study as a whole: PBMCs, B-cell-depleted T cells, or T cells were the source of the cDNA or gDNA that made up the material.

Followed over time, Seattle patients had been enrolled while infection was active. Trimming took 3 bases from V and 3 from J, leaving 20 bases between them. In germline, CDR1 is LNHDA, CDR2 SQIVND (reference sequence). There are 17 residues in the CDR3. As processed by the authors: Reference gene primers were amplified, and this amplification served to estimate nucleated cell counts. Sequencing used immunoSEQ multiplex PCR; TCRdb keeps in-frame clones, though not all of them. Clonal size and the V and J genes are those of that table, whereas D and trimming came from the DNA. This table has about 140,000 clones, roughly 90% appearing once.

The sequence was collected from a human donor with COVID-19, enrolled during active disease. The donor label of this sample is uncertain. The sample comprised peripheral blood. The gene calls are TRBV19 and TRBJ1-1; D unresolved. The CDR3 reads CASSMGFDGEGYTEAFF. CDR3 nucleotides: TGTGCCAGTAGTATGGGGTTTGACGGGGAAGGATACACTGAAGCTTTCTTT.